A selection of T cell receptor beta chains follows, all from one sample in a study of T cells after yellow fever vaccination. MiXCR, applied by TCRdb to the 5' RACE reads, yields one record per CDR3 protein. The sample shows 500,000 to 700,000 distinct CDR3 sequences, roughly a fifth of them seen only once. This material consisted of PBMCs, taken 15 days after the yellow fever booster vaccination. The receptors derive from a man aged 25-45 years who received the YFV17D yellow fever vaccine. The CDR3 runs from the conserved cysteine through the conserved F or W. The order of the fields is clone size, CDR3 length, V gene, D gene, J gene, CDR3 protein, CDR3 DNA. The D gene is left open where the match is weak. Clone size is stated in some rows and not others, as once, few, many or a class when expanded.

>-|11|TRBV12-3/TRBV12-4|-|TRBJ1-3
CASSLENTIYF
TGTGCCAGCAGTTTGGAAAACACCATATATTTT
>few|14|TRBV20-1|TRBD2|TRBJ2-1
CSGLTTSGSAEQFF
TGCAGTGGCCTGACCACTAGCGGGAGTGCAGAGCAGTTCTTC
>-|14|TRBV29-1|-|TRBJ2-3
CSATGPWSTDTQYF
TGCAGCGCCACAGGACCCTGGAGCACAGATACGCAGTATTTT
>few|16|TRBV7-9|TRBD2|TRBJ2-3
CASSLKGLAGADTQYF
TGTGCCAGCAGCTTAAAAGGACTAGCGGGGGCAGATACGCAGTATTTT
>-|11|TRBV29-1|-|TRBJ1-2
CSVVPMLGYTF
TGCAGCGTTGTCCCGATGCTTGGCTACACCTTC
>-|13|TRBV29-1|TRBD1|TRBJ2-7
CSVEGQDSYEQYF
TGCAGCGTGGAGGGACAGGACTCCTACGAGCAGTACTTC
>few|14|TRBV11-3|-|TRBJ2-5
CASSRAGARETQYF
TGTGCCAGCAGCCGGGCGGGTGCGAGAGAGACCCAGTACTTC
>few|12|TRBV29-1|TRBD2|TRBJ2-7
CSLRGRMGEQYF
TGCAGCCTCCGCGGGAGGATGGGGGAGCAGTACTTC
>-|13|TRBV7-9|-|TRBJ1-1
CASSATENTEAFF
TGTGCCAGCAGCGCGACAGAGAACACTGAAGCTTTCTTT
>-|14|TRBV28|-|TRBJ2-7
CASSPGHGPYEQYF
TGTGCCAGCAGTCCTGGGCACGGACCCTACGAGCAGTACTTC
>few|14|TRBV20-1|-|TRBJ2-1
CSAIPPGIGAEQFF
TGCAGTGCTATTCCCCCTGGAATAGGAGCTGAGCAGTTCTTC
>few|16|TRBV10-3|-|TRBJ1-1
CAISARDIGMNTEAFF
TGTGCCATCAGTGCTCGTGATATCGGTATGAACACTGAAGCTTTCTTT
>few|14|TRBV20-1|TRBD2|TRBJ2-3
CSARGLAGTDTQYF
TGCAGTGCTAGAGGACTAGCGGGAACAGATACGCAGTATTTT
>few|16|TRBV5-6|TRBD1|TRBJ2-6
CASTPTGGAGANVLTF
TGTGCCAGCACCCCCACAGGGGGTGCCGGGGCCAACGTCCTGACTTTC
>few|14|TRBV20-1|-|TRBJ2-3
CSATTQLGTDTQYF
TGCAGTGCTACTACACAGCTCGGAACAGATACGCAGTATTTT
>-|16|TRBV5-1|TRBD2|TRBJ2-1
CASSKLAAVRNNEQFF
TGCGCCAGCAGTAAACTAGCGGCCGTTAGAAACAATGAGCAGTTCTTC
>few|14|TRBV12-3/TRBV12-4|TRBD1|TRBJ2-1
CASGQPDRGHEQFF
TGTGCCAGCGGCCAACCGGACAGGGGGCATGAGCAGTTCTTC
>-|12|TRBV29-1|-|TRBJ2-3
CSVHAPTNTQYF
TGCAGCGTCCATGCTCCCACAAATACGCAGTATTTT
>few|12|TRBV10-3|TRBD1|TRBJ2-7
CAISGTGNEQYF
TGTGCCATCAGTGGGACAGGCAACGAGCAGTACTTC
>few|13|TRBV7-2|-|TRBJ2-1
CASSLTTYNEQFF
TGTGCCAGCAGCTTAACGACCTACAATGAGCAGTTCTTC
>-|15|TRBV5-1|-|TRBJ2-3
CASSLDSVPTDTQYF
TGCGCCAGCAGCTTGGATAGCGTTCCTACAGATACGCAGTATTTT
>-|14|TRBV6-1|-|TRBJ2-3
CASYERRRTDTQYF
TGTGCCAGCTACGAGCGGAGACGCACAGATACGCAGTATTTT
>-|17|TRBV18|TRBD2|TRBJ2-1
CASAEPGLAGDGYEQFF
TGTGCCAGCGCCGAGCCAGGGCTAGCGGGAGACGGCTATGAGCAGTTCTTC
>-|15|TRBV20-1|TRBD2|TRBJ2-5
CSARLTSGNLETQYF
TGCAGTGCTAGATTGACTAGCGGGAATCTGGAGACCCAGTACTTC
>few|14|TRBV20-1|TRBD1|TRBJ2-7
CSASPRDRLYEQYF
TGCAGTGCTAGTCCTAGGGACAGGCTCTACGAGCAGTACTTC
>few|12|TRBV29-1|-|TRBJ2-7
CSVLWTSLEQYF
TGCAGCGTGCTGTGGACCTCTCTCGAGCAGTACTTC
>-|13|TRBV10-3|-|TRBJ2-7
CAITNRHYYEQYF
TGTGCCATCACTAACAGGCACTACTACGAGCAGTACTTC